The rows below give T cell receptor beta chains drawn from one sample of a study of shared clonotypes between healthy human individuals. Sequencing used immunoSEQ multiplex PCR; TCRdb keeps in-frame clones, though not all of them. Here the sample spans approximately 100,000 clones, about 71% being singletons. The sample was memory CD8+ T cells sorted from blood. The receptors shown here come from a woman aged 25-40 years in good health. Each CDR3 is given with its conserved first and last residue. D genes are given only for firm matches. Expanded clones are given a class, and other clones once, few, many or no size at all.

d_gene	abundance	j_gene	v_gene	CDR3nt	CDR3aa
NA	NA	TRBJ2-1	TRBV28	TGTGCCAGCAGTTTGCGTTTAAGCTCCTACAATGAGCAGTTCTTC	CASSLRLSSYNEQFF
NA	NA	TRBJ2-7	TRBV6-4	TGTGCCAGCACAGGGAAGCGTAATTACGAGCAGTACTTC	CASTGKRNYEQYF
NA	NA	TRBJ1-1	TRBV6-5	TGTGCCAGCATTAAAGTCTGGGGGTTCACTGAAGCTTTCTTT	CASIKVWGFTEAFF
NA	NA	TRBJ2-7	TRBV6-1	TGTGCCAGCAGCGGAATGGGCCACTACGAGCAGTACTTC	CASSGMGHYEQYF
NA	NA	TRBJ2-1	TRBV18	TGTGCCAGCTCGGACGACAGCTACAATGAGCAGTTCTTC	CASSDDSYNEQFF
TRBD1	NA	TRBJ2-7	TRBV10-2	TGCGCCAGCAGTGGACAGGGGGCCCTACGTCGGGAGCAGTACTTC	CASSGQGALRREQYF
TRBD2	NA	TRBJ2-7	TRBV15	TGTGCCACCAGCATCCATAGCGGGAACTACGAGCAGTACTTC	CATSIHSGNYEQYF
TRBD2	NA	TRBJ2-7	TRBV7-9	TGTGCCAGCAGCTTAGAGGTGGGGACTAGGACCTACGAGCAGTACTTC	CASSLEVGTRTYEQYF
NA	NA	TRBJ2-1	TRBV7-2	TGTGCCAGCAGCTTTTACATTGAGAATGAGCAGTTCTTC	CASSFYIENEQFF
TRBD1	NA	TRBJ2-1	TRBV25-1	TGTGCCAGCAGCCCAAGAGGATGGGACAGGGGAGACAATGAGCAGTTCTTC	CASSPRGWDRGDNEQFF
TRBD2	NA	TRBJ2-1	TRBV27	TGTGCCAGCAGTCCGGGGACTAGCGGCTACAATGAGCAGTTCTTC	CASSPGTSGYNEQFF
NA	NA	TRBJ2-3	TRBV29-1	TGCAGCGTTGGGGGAAATACGCAGTATTTT	CSVGGNTQYF
NA	many	TRBJ2-7	TRBV11-3	TGTGCCAGCAGCATTCCTGGGTCGCAATCCTACGAGCAGTACTTC	CASSIPGSQSYEQYF
NA	NA	TRBJ2-3	TRBV19	TGTGCCAGTAGATTACAGGGTTCCACAGATACGCAGTATTTT	CASRLQGSTDTQYF
TRBD2	NA	TRBJ2-4	TRBV30	TGTGCCTGGAGTGTAGCGCTAGCGGGAGTTCAGAACATTCAGTACTTC	CAWSVALAGVQNIQYF
TRBD1	NA	TRBJ2-6	TRBV5-6	TGTGCCAGCAGCTTGCGTGGAGACAGGGGGCTCCCTGGGGCCAACGTCCTGACTTTC	CASSLRGDRGLPGANVLTF
NA	NA	TRBJ2-7	TRBV7-7	TGTGCCAGCAGCCCCTACCCCATTTCGGGGTACGAGCAGTACTTC	CASSPYPISGYEQYF
TRBD2	NA	TRBJ2-3	TRBV29-1	TGCAGCGTTGGCGTGGGACTAGGTGGAGATACGCAGTATTTT	CSVGVGLGGDTQYF
NA	NA	TRBJ2-1	TRBV5-1	TGCGCCAGCAGCTTGGCCTCTGGTTCCTACAATGAGCAGTTCTTC	CASSLASGSYNEQFF
NA	NA	TRBJ2-1	TRBV27	TGTGCCAGCAGTTCCACCCTCTCGCCAGTAGACAAAAAGAGAAATGAGCAGTTCTTC	CASSSTLSPVDKKRNEQFF
NA	NA	TRBJ2-5	TRBV5-6	TGTGCCAGCACTACTACCGGGCCGCAAGAGACCCAGTACTTC	CASTTTGPQETQYF
NA	NA	TRBJ2-1	TRBV7-6	TGTGCCAGCAGCTTTTTGAAGAATGAGCAGTTCTTC	CASSFLKNEQFF
TRBD2	few	TRBJ2-7	TRBV28	TGTGCCAGCAGTTTAACTAGGGACAGAGTAGCGGGAGCTATCTCCTACGAGCAGTACTTC	CASSLTRDRVAGAISYEQYF
TRBD2	NA	TRBJ2-3	TRBV9	TGTGCCAGCAGCGTAGCGGGAGGTTCGGATACGCAGTATTTT	CASSVAGGSDTQYF
NA	many	TRBJ2-6	TRBV15	TGTGCCACCAGCAGAGATGTCAACTCTGGGGCCAACGTCCTGACTTTC	CATSRDVNSGANVLTF
TRBD2	NA	TRBJ2-7	TRBV7-9	TGTGCCAGCGGCGGACTAGCGGGCATGCGGTACGAGCAGTACTTC	CASGGLAGMRYEQYF
NA	NA	TRBJ1-5	TRBV5-8	TGTGCCAGCAGCTTGGTGGCCTTCGAGAATCAGCCCCAGCATTTT	CASSLVAFENQPQHF
TRBD2	NA	TRBJ2-7	TRBV27	TGTGCCAGCAGCTCCGCGGGACTAGCTCTCTACGAGCAGTACTTC	CASSSAGLALYEQYF
NA	NA	TRBJ2-5	TRBV13	TGTGCCAGCAGCTTAGAGGGCAGCCAAGAGACCCAGTACTTC	CASSLEGSQETQYF
NA	few	TRBJ2-2	TRBV2	TGTGCCAGCAGGTGGACTCAGAACACCGGGGAGCTGTTTTTT	CASRWTQNTGELFF
NA	NA	TRBJ2-5	TRBV10-3	TGTGCCATTGGACTGGGGACCCAGTACTTC	CAIGLGTQYF
NA	NA	TRBJ1-2	TRBV14	TGTGCCAGCAGCCAAGTAGCCACGACGAACAGGGAGTTTTACTATGGCTACACCTTC	CASSQVATTNREFYYGYTF
TRBD1	once	TRBJ1-1	TRBV19	TGTGCCAGTAGTCCCTTATACCATCTCTTACAGGGGGCGCATGAAGCTTTCTTT	CASSPLYHLLQGAHEAFF